The rows below give T cell receptor beta chains drawn from one sample of a study of blood T cell repertoires in COVID-19. Data came from immunoSEQ multiplex PCR; TCRdb stores just in-frame clones and leaves some out. The table has over 110,000 clones, nearly 85% seen once. Sequencing input: PBMCs or T cells enriched from blood (not recorded which). Receptors originate from a man aged 50-59 years in a cohort exposed to, infected with or recovered from COVID-19 (not recorded which). Each CDR3 is given with its conserved first and last residue. D genes are given only for firm matches. A row's size may be missing; if present it is once, few, many or a size class.

J | D | V | size | CDR3 | DNA
TRBJ2-7 | . | TRBV15 | . | CATSGGGSSYEQYF | TGTGCCACCAGCGGCGGGGGCAGCTCCTACGAGCAGTACTTC
TRBJ2-7 | . | TRBV28 | . | CASSLLGPYEQYF | TGTGCCAGCAGTTTACTGGGCCCCTACGAGCAGTACTTC
TRBJ2-3 | . | TRBV7-9 | . | CASSSLADTQYF | TGTGCCAGCAGCTCTCTAGCCGATACGCAGTATTTT
TRBJ2-1 | TRBD2 | TRBV30 | . | CAWSRLAGYNEQFF | TGTGCCTGGAGTCGGCTAGCGGGATACAATGAGCAGTTCTTC
TRBJ2-7 | TRBD2 | TRBV18 | . | CASSLAGADEQYF | TGTGCCAGCTCACTAGCGGGAGCCGACGAGCAGTACTTC
TRBJ2-1 | TRBD2 | TRBV5-1 | . | CASSLVLAGPDNEQFF | TGCGCCAGCAGCTTGGTATTAGCGGGGCCTGACAATGAGCAGTTCTTC
TRBJ1-6 | . | TRBV12-2 | . | CASRAGWGDSPLHF | TGTGCAAGTCGCGCGGGGTGGGGAGATTCACCCCTCCACTTT
TRBJ2-6 | . | TRBV6-4 | . | CASSEANGANVLTF | TGTGCCAGCAGTGAAGCCAATGGGGCCAACGTCCTGACTTTC
TRBJ2-1 | . | TRBV2 | . | CASSVRGLHEQFF | TGTGCCAGCAGTGTCCGGGGTCTTCATGAGCAGTTCTTC
TRBJ1-6 | . | TRBV2 | . | CASSESARVSSPLHF | TGTGCCAGCAGTGAATCGGCCAGGGTGAGCTCACCCCTCCACTTT
TRBJ2-7 | TRBD2 | TRBV27 | . | CASSLLTSHPYEQYF | TGTGCCAGCAGTCTCCTGACTAGCCACCCCTACGAGCAGTACTTC
TRBJ2-3 | TRBD2 | TRBV28 | . | CASTLPGLAGTSTDTQYF | TGTGCCAGCACCCTCCCCGGACTAGCGGGCACTAGCACAGATACGCAGTATTTT
TRBJ2-3 | . | TRBV18 | once | CASSPPLRTDTQYF | TGTGCCAGCTCACCCCCACTCCGGACAGATACGCAGTATTTT
TRBJ1-6 | TRBD1 | TRBV6-5 | once | CASSFGQGAESPLHF | TGTGCCAGCAGTTTCGGACAGGGGGCAGAATCACCCCTCCACTTT
TRBJ2-3 | TRBD1 | TRBV10-3 | . | CAIRDRVSTDTQYF | TGTGCCATCAGGGACAGGGTTAGCACAGATACGCAGTATTTT
TRBJ2-1 | TRBD2 | TRBV30 | . | CAWRLAADHNEQFF | TGTGCCTGGAGACTAGCGGCTGATCACAATGAGCAGTTCTTC
TRBJ2-1 | . | TRBV30 | few | CAWDRLSSYNEQFF | TGTGCCTGGGATAGATTGAGCTCCTACAATGAGCAGTTCTTC
TRBJ2-3 | TRBD2 | TRBV7-3 | once | CASSSGLAGRGDTQYF | TGTGCCAGCAGCTCGGGACTAGCGGGGAGGGGAGATACGCAGTATTTT
TRBJ1-2 | TRBD1 | TRBV27 | . | CASHPGTAPYGYTF | TGTGCCAGCCACCCCGGGACAGCCCCCTATGGCTACACCTTC
TRBJ2-3 | TRBD1 | TRBV6-4 | . | CASSRQGGDTQYF | TGTGCCAGCAGTCGACAGGGCGGGGATACGCAGTATTTT
TRBJ2-5 | TRBD1 | TRBV18 | few | CASSILQGEQETQYF | TGTGCCAGCTCAATACTACAGGGGGAACAAGAGACCCAGTACTTC
TRBJ2-1 | . | TRBV19 | . | CASSIGGISYNEQFF | TGTGCCAGTAGTATCGGCGGGATATCCTACAATGAGCAGTTCTTC
TRBJ2-3 | TRBD1 | TRBV19 | . | CASSIGTGVPDTQYF | TGTGCCAGTAGTATAGGGACAGGGGTTCCAGATACGCAGTATTTT
TRBJ1-3 | TRBD1 | TRBV30 | once | CAWARDSSGNTIYF | TGTGCCTGGGCGAGGGACAGCTCTGGAAACACCATATATTTT
TRBJ2-5 | . | TRBV7-9 | . | CASSLQEALRGETQYF | TGTGCCAGCAGCTTACAGGAGGCCCTCCGCGGGGAGACCCAGTACTTC
TRBJ1-1 | TRBD1 | TRBV2 | . | CASNEGATTEAFF | TGTGCCAGCAACGAGGGGGCCACAACTGAAGCTTTCTTT